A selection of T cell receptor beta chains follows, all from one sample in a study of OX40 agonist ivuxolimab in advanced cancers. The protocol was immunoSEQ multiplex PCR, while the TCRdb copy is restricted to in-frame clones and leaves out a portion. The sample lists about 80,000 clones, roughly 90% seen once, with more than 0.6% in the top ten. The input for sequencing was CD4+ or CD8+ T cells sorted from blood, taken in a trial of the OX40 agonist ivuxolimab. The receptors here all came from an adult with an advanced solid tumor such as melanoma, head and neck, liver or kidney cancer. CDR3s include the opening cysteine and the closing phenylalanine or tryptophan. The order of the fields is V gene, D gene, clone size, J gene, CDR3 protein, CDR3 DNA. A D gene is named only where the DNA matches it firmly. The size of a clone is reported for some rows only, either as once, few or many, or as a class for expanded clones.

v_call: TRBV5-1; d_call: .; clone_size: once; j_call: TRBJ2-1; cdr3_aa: CASSPTVGDRQFF; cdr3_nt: TGCGCCAGCAGCCCCACGGTCGGGGATCGGCAGTTCTTC
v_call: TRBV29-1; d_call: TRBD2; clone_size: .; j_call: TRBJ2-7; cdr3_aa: CSASDRLAGSYEQYF; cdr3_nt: TGCAGCGCCTCTGATCGTTTAGCGGGGTCCTACGAGCAGTACTTC
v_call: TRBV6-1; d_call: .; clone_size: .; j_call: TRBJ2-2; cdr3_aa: CASSEAWTGELFF; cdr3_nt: TGTGCCAGCAGTGAAGCTTGGACCGGGGAGCTGTTTTTT
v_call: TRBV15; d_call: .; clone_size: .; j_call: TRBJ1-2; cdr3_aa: CATSRDWALKDGNYGYTF; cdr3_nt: TGTGCCACCAGCAGAGATTGGGCACTGAAAGATGGAAACTATGGCTACACCTTC
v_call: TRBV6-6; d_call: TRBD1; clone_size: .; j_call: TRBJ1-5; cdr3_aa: CASSSRQGTNQPQHF; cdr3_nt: TGTGCCAGCAGTTCAAGACAGGGGACCAATCAGCCCCAGCATTTT
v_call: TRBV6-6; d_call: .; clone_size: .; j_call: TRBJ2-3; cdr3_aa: CASSPWADTQYF; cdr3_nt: TGTGCCAGCAGCCCCTGGGCAGATACGCAGTATTTT
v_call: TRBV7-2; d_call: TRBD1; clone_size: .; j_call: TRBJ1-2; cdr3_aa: CASSGGTDGYTF; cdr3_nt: TGTGCCAGCAGCGGAGGGACAGATGGCTACACCTTC
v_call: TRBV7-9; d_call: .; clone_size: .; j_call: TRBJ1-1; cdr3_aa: CASSQESGNTEAFF; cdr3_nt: TGCGCCAGCAGCCAAGAATCGGGGAACACTGAAGCTTTCTTT
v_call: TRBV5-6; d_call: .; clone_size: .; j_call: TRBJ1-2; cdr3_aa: CASSLDRAWGYTF; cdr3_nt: TGTGCCAGCAGCTTGGACCGGGCTTGGGGCTACACCTTC
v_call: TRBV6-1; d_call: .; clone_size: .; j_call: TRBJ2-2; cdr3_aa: CASKGDLRTGELFF; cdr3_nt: TGTGCCAGCAAGGGGGATCTAAGGACCGGGGAGCTGTTTTTT
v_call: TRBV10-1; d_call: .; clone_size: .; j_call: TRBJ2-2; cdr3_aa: CASSAKGTGTGELFF; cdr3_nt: TGCGCCAGCAGTGCTAAGGGAACCGGAACCGGGGAGCTGTTTTTT
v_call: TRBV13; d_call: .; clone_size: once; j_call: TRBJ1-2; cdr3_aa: CASSLRVTGGYTF; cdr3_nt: TGTGCCAGCAGCTTACGGGTCACCGGGGGCTACACCTTC
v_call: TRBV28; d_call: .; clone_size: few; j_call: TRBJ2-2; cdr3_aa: CASSFWGSRTGELFF; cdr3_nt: TGTGCCAGCAGTTTTTGGGGGAGCAGAACCGGGGAGCTGTTTTTT
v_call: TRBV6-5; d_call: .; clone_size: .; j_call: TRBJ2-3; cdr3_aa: CASSSARTDTQYF; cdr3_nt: TGTGCCAGCAGTTCTGCTAGGACAGATACGCAGTATTTT
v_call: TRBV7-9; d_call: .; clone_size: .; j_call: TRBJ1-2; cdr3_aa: CASHGGSQLYGYTF; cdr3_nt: TGTGCCAGCCACGGGGGGAGCCAACTCTATGGCTACACCTTC
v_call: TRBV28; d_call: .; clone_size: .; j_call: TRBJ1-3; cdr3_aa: CASSLLKGGRNGNTIYF; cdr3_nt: TGTGCCAGCAGTTTGTTAAAGGGGGGGAGAAACGGAAACACCATATATTTT
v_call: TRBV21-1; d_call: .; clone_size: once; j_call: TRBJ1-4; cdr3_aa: CASRHTQTGGYATNEKLFF; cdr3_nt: TGTGCCAGCAGACATACACAGACAGGGGGATATGCAACTAATGAAAAACTGTTTTTT
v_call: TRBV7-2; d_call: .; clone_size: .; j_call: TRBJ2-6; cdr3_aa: CASTLQVSGANVLTF; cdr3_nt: TGTGCCAGCACCTTACAGGTCTCTGGGGCCAACGTCCTGACTTTC
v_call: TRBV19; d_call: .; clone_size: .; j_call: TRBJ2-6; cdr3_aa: CASSSQLRAASDFGANVLTF; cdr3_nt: TGTGCCAGTAGTTCGCAACTTCGGGCAGCTTCTGATTTTGGGGCCAACGTCCTGACTTTC
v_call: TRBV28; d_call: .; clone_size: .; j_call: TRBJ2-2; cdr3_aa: CASTPISGELFF; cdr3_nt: TGTGCCAGCACCCCTATCTCCGGGGAGCTGTTTTTT
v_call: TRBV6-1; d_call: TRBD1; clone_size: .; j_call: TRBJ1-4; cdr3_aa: CASSARAGTGGSTNEKLFF; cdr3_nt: TGTGCCAGCAGTGCTCGCGCCGGGACAGGGGGATCAACTAATGAAAAACTGTTTTTT
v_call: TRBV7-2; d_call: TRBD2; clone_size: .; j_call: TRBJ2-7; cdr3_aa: CASSIRTSGNYEQYF; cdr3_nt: TGTGCCAGCAGCATCCGCACTAGCGGAAACTACGAGCAGTACTTC
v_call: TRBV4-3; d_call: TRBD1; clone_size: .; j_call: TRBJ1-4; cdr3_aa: CASSGDRGPTNEKLFF; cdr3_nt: TGCGCCAGCAGCGGGGACAGGGGGCCCACTAATGAAAAACTGTTTTTT
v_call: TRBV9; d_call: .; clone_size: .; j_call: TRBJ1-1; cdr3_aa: CASSVGPAMNTEAFF; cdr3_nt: TGTGCCAGCAGCGTAGGTCCGGCCATGAACACTGAAGCTTTCTTT
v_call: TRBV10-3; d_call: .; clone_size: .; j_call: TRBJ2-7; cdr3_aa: CASGGDYEQYF; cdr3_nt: TGTGCCTCCGGCGGAGACTACGAGCAGTACTTC
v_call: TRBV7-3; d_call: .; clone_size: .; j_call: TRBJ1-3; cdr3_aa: CASSNSGNTIYF; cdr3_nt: TGTGCCAGCAGCAACTCTGGAAACACCATATATTTT
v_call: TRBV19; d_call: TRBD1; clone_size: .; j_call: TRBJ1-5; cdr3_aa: CASALLPTGHNQPQHF; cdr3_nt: TGTGCCAGTGCTTTGTTGCCGACAGGGCACAATCAGCCCCAGCATTTT
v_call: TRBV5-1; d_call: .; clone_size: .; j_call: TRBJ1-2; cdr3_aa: CASSMTEYGYTF; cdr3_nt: TGCGCCAGCAGCATGACAGAGTATGGCTACACCTTC
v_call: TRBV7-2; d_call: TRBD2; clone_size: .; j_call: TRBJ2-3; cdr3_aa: CASSLRTSGISTDTQYF; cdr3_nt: TGTGCCAGCAGTCTTAGGACTAGCGGGATCAGCACAGATACGCAGTATTTT
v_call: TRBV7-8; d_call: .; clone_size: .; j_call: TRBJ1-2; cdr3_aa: CASSPGRNYGYTF; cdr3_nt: TGTGCCAGCAGCCCCGGCAGGAACTATGGCTACACCTTC
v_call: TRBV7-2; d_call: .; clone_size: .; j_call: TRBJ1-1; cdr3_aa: CASSFTSGKLTEAFF; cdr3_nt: TGTGCCAGCAGCTTTACATCAGGGAAACTCACTGAAGCTTTCTTT
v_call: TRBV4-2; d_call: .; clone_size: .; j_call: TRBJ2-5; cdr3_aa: CASSQVAGSQETQYF; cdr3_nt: TGTGCCAGCAGCCAAGTAGCAGGCTCCCAAGAGACCCAGTACTTC
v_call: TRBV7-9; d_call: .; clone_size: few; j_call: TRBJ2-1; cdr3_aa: CASSLWMGDNNEQFF; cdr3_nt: TGTGCCAGCAGCTTATGGATGGGGGACAACAATGAGCAGTTCTTC
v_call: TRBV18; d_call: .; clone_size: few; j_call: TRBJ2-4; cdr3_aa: CASSPGLTNIQYF; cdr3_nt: TGTGCCAGCTCACCAGGCCTCACCAACATTCAGTACTTC
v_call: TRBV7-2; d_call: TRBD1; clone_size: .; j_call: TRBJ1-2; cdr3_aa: CASSSGQGWGYTF; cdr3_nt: TGTGCCAGCAGCTCGGGACAGGGCTGGGGCTACACCTTC
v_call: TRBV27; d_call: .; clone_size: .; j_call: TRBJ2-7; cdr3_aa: CASSLLGAQVYEQYF; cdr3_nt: TGTGCCAGCAGTTTGCTTGGAGCGCAGGTCTACGAGCAGTACTTC
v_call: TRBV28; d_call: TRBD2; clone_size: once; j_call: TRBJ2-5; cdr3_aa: CASSRLAGYQETQYF; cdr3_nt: TGTGCCAGCAGTCGACTAGCGGGATACCAAGAGACCCAGTACTTC
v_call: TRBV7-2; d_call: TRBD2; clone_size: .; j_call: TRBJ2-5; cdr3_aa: CASSLGVAGASETQYF; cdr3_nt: TGTGCCAGCAGCTTAGGAGTAGCGGGAGCTTCTGAGACCCAGTACTTC
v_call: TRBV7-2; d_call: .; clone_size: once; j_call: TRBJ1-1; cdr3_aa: CASSLVYGRPTEAFF; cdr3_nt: TGTGCCAGCAGCTTAGTGTATGGCCGACCCACTGAAGCTTTCTTT
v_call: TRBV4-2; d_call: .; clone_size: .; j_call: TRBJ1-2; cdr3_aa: CASSSARWGMPGYTF; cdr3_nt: TGTGCCAGCAGCTCCGCCAGATGGGGGATGCCTGGCTACACCTTC
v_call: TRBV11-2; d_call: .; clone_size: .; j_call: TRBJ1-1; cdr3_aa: CASSLVGVAFF; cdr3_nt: TGTGCCAGCAGCTTAGTTGGTGTGGCTTTCTTT
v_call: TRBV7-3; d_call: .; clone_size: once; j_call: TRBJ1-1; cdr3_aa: CASSRTSDSTEAFF; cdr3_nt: TGTGCCAGCAGCCGGACCTCGGACAGCACTGAAGCTTTCTTT
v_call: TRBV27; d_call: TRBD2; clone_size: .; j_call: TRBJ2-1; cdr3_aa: CASSLFGSGSYNEQFF; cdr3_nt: TGTGCCAGCAGTTTATTCGGTAGCGGGAGCTACAATGAGCAGTTCTTC
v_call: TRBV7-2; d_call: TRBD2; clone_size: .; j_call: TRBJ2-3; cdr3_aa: CASSSLAGEPDTQYF; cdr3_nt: TGTGCCAGCAGCTCCTTAGCGGGAGAGCCAGATACGCAGTATTTT
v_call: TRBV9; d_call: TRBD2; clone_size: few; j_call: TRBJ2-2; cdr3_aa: CASSVLAGNTGELFF; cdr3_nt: TGTGCCAGCAGCGTACTAGCGGGAAACACCGGGGAGCTGTTTTTT
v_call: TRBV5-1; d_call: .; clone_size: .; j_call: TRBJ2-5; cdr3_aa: CASSLGGSGMETQYF; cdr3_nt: TGCGCCAGCAGCTTGGGGGGCAGTGGAATGGAGACCCAGTACTTC
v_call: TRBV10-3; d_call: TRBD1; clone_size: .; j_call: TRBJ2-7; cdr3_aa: CAISESGQGRYEQYF; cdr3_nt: TGTGCCATCAGTGAGTCGGGACAGGGTCGCTACGAGCAGTACTTC
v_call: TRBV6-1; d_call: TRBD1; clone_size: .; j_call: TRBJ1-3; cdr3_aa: CASSRRGTGNTIYF; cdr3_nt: TGTGCCAGCAGCCGCAGGGGGACTGGAAACACCATATATTTT
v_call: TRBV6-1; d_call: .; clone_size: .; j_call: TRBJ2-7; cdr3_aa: CASRTGDKTYEQYF; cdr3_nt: TGTGCCAGCAGGACGGGGGACAAAACCTACGAGCAGTACTTC
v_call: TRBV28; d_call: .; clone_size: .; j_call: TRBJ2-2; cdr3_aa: CASTHFGGATGELFF; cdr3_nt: TGTGCCAGCACCCACTTTGGAGGAGCCACCGGGGAGCTGTTTTTT
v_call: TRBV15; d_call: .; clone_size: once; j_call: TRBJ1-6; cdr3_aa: CATSRRVYSPLHF; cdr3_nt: TGTGCCACCAGCCGTCGGGTTTATTCACCCCTCCACTTT
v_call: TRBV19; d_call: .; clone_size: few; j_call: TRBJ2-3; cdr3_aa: CASSIEGSGTDTQYF; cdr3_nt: TGTGCCAGTAGTATAGAAGGATCCGGCACAGATACGCAGTATTTT
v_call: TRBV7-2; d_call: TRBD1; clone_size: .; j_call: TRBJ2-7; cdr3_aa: CASSLGPRDSVYF; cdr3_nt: TGTGCCAGCAGCTTAGGTCCCCGGGACAGCGTTTACTTC